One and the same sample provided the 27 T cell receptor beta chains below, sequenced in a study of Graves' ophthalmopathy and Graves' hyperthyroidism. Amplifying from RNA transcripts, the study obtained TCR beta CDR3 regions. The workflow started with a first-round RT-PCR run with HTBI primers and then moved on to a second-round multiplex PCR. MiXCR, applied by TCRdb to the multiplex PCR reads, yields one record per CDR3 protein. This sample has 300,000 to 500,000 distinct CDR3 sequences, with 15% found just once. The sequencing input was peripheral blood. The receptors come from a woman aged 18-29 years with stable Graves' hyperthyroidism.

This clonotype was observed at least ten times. This CDR3 is CATSDATVYGYTF. The CDR3 region has the DNA TGTGCCACCAGTGACGCGACAGTCTATGGCTACACCTTC. The chain is built from TRBV24-1 and TRBJ1-2; D is perhaps TRBD1 (5 bases). The CDR3 is 13 residues long. Trimming removed 4 bases from V and 4 bases from J, with 9 bases in between. Germline-derived CDR1 and CDR2 are KGHDR and SFDVKD.

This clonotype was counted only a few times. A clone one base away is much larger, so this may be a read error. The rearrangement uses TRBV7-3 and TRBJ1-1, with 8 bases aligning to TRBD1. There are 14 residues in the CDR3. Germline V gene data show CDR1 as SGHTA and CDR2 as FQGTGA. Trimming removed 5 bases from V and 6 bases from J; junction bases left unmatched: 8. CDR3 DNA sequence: TGTGCCAGCAGCCCCGGGGCAGGGGGCTCTGAAGCTTTCTTT. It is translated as CASSPGAGGSEAFF.

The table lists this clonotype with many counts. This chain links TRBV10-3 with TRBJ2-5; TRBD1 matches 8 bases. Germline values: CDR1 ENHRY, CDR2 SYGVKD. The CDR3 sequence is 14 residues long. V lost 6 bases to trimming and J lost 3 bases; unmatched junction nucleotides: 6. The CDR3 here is CAISKDRDEETQYF. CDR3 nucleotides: TGTGCCATCAGCAAGGACAGGGATGAAGAGACCCAGTACTTC.

Written as DNA, the CDR3 is TGTGCCAGCAGCGAGGGGACAGGGGGCCGAGACGAGCAGTACTTC. Its translation is CASSEGTGGRDEQYF. The chain is built from TRBV5-6 and TRBJ2-7, with 12 bases that match TRBD1. CDR1 is SGHDT and CDR2 is YYEEEE in the germline V gene. With 4 bases clipped from V and 5 bases from J, the junction kept 7 bases outside the gene matches. The CDR3 extends over 15 amino acids.

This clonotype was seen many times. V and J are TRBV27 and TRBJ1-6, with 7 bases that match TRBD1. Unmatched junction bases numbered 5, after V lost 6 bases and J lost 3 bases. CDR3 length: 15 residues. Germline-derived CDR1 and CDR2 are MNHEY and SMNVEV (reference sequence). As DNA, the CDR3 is TGTGCCAGCAGACTCGGGACAGTCTATAATTCACCCCTCCACTTT. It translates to CASRLGTVYNSPLHF.

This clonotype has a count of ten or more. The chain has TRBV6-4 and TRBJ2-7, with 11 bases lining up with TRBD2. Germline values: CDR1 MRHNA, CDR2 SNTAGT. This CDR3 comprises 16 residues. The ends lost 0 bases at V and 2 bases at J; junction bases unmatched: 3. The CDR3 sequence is CASSDSSSGGAYEQYF. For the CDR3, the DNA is TGTGCCAGCAGTGACTCGAGTAGCGGGGGGGCCTACGAGCAGTACTTC.

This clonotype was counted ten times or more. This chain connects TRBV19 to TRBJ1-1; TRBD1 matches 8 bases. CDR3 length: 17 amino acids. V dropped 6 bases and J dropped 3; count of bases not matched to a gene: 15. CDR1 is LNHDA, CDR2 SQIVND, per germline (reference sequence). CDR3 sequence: CASSKRQGSISDTEAFF. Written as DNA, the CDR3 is TGTGCCAGTAGCAAAAGACAGGGGTCAATATCGGACACTGAAGCTTTCTTT.

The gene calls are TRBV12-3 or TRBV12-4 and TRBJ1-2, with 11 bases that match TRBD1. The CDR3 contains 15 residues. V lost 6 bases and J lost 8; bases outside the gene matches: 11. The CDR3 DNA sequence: TGTGCCAGCAGCTCCCGGGACAGGGGGAAGAGAGGCTACACCTTC. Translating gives CASSSRDRGKRGYTF.

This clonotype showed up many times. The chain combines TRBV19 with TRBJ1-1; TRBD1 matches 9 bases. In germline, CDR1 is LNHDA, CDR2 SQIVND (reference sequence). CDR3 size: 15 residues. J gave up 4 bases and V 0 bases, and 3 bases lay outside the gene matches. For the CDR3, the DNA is TGTGCCAGTAGTATAGATCACAGGGGGCTCACTGAAGCTTTCTTT. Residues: CASSIDHRGLTEAFF.

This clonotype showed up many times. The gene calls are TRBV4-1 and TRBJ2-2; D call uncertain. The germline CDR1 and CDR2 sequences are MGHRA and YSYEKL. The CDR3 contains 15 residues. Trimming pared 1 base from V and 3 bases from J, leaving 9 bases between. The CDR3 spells CASSQVRFYTGELFF. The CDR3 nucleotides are TGCGCCAGCAGCCAAGTGCGGTTTTACACCGGGGAGCTGTTTTTT.

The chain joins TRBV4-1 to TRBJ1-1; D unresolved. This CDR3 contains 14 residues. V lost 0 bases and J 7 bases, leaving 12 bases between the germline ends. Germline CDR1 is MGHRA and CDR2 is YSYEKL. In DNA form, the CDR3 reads TGCGCCAGCAGCCAAGATTCTAGCCCGAATGAAGCTTTCTTT. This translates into CASSQDSSPNEAFF.

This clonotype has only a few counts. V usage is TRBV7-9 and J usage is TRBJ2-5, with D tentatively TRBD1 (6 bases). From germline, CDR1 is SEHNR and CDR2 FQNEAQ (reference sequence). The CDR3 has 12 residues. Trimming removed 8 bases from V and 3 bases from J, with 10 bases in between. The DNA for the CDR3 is TGTGCCAGCGCTAAGGGGGAAGAGACCCAGTACTTC. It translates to CASAKGEETQYF.

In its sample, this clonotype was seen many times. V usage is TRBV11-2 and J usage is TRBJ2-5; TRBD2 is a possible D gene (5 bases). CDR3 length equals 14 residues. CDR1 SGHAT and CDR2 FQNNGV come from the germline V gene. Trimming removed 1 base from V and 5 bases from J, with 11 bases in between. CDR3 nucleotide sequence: TGTGCCAGCAGCTTAGCGCGGCGAGGGGAGACCCAGTACTTC. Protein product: CASSLARRGETQYF.

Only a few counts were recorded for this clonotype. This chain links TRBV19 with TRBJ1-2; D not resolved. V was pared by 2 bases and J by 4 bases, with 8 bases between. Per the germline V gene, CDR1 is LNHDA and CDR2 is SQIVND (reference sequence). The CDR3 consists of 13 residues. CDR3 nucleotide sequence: TGTGCCAGTAGTATAATCCAGGCCTATGGCTACACCTTC. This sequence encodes CASSIIQAYGYTF.

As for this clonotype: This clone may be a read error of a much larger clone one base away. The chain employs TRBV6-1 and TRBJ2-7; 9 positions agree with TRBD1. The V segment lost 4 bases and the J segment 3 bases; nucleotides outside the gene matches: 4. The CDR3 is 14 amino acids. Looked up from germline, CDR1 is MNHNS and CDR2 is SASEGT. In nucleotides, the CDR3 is TGTGCCAGCAGTGTCAGGACAGGGGTCTACGAGCAGTACTTC. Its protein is CASSVRTGVYEQYF.

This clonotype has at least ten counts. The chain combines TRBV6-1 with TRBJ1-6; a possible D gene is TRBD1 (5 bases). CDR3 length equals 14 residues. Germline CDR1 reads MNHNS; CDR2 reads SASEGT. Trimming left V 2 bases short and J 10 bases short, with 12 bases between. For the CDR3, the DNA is TGTGCCAGCAGTGAAAGGGGCGGTGGGTCACCCCTCCACTTT. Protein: CASSERGGGSPLHF.

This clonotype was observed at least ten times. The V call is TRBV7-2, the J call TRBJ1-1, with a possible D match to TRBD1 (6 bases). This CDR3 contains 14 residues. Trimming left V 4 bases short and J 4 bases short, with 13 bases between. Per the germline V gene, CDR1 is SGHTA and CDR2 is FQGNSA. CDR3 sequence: CASSSQGHGTEAFF. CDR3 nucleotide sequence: TGTGCCAGCAGCTCACAGGGACACGGCACTGAAGCTTTCTTT.

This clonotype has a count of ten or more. CDR3 DNA sequence: TGCAGCGTTACCCCCATGGATACGCAGTATTTT. Its translation is CSVTPMDTQYF. This chain joins TRBV29-1 and TRBJ2-3; no clear D. Trimming stripped 5 bases from V and 6 bases from J, with 9 bases between. Per the germline V gene, CDR1 is SQVTM and CDR2 is ANQGSEA. This CDR3 comprises 11 residues.

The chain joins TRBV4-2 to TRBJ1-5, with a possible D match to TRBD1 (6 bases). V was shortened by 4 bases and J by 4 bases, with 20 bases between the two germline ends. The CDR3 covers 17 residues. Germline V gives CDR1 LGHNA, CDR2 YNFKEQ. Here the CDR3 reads CASSLYGTNTPNQPQHF. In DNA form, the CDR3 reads TGTGCCAGCAGCCTGTACGGGACAAACACTCCTAATCAGCCCCAGCATTTT.

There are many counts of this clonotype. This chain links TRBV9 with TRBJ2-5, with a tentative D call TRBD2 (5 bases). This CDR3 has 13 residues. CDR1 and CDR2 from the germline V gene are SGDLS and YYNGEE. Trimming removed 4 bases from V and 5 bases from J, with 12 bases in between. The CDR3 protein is CASSSRGRETQYF. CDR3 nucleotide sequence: TGTGCCAGCAGCAGCCGGGGAAGGGAGACCCAGTACTTC.

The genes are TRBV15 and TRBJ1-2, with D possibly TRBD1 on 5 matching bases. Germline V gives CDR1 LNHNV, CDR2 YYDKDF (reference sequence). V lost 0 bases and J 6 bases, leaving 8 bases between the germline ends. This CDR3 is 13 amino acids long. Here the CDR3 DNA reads TGTGCCACCAGCAGAGATCAAGGGGATGGCTACACCTTC. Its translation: CATSRDQGDGYTF. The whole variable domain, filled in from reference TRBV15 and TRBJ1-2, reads DAMVIQNPRYQVTQFGKPVTLSCSQTLNHNVMYWYQQKSSQAPKLLFHYYDKDFNNEADTPDNFQSRRPNTSFCFLDIRSPGLGDTAMYLCATSRDQGDGYTFGSGTRLTVV.

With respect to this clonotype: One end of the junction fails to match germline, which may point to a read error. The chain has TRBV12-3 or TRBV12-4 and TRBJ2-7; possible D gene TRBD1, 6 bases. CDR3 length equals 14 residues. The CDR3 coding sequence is TGTGCCAGCAGTTTACGAGGGGGACCCTACGAGCAGTGCTTC. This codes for CASSLRGGPYEQCF.

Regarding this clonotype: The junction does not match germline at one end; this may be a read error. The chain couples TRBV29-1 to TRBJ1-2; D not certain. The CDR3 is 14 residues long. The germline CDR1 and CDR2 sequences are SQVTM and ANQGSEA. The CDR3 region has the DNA TGCAGCGTTGAATCGGGTGCCCCTAACTATGGCTTCACCTTC. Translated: CSVESGAPNYGFTF.

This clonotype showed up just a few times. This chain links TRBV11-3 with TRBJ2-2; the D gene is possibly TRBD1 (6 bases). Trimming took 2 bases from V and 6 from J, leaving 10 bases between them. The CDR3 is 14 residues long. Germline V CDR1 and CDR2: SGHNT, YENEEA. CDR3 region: CASSLSTGPGELFF. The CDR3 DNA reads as TGTGCCAGCAGCTTATCAACAGGGCCCGGGGAGCTGTTTTTT. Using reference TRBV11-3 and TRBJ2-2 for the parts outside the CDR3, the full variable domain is EAGVVQSPRYKIIEKKQPVAFWCNPISGHNTLYWYLQNLGQGPELLIRYENEEAVDDSQLPKDRFSAERLKGVDSTLKIQPAELGDSAVYLCASSLSTGPGELFFGEGSRLTVL.

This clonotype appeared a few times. The CDR3 DNA is TGTGCCAGCAGCTTTACTAGCGGGGGGAACAGGAGGTTTTTCTCCGAGCAGTACTTC. It encodes CASSFTSGGNRRFFSEQYF. J is TRBJ2-7 and V is TRBV7-4; 12 bases are a match to TRBD2. CDR1 is SGHVT, CDR2 SQSDAQ, per germline. CDR3 length: 19 amino acids. V lost 3 bases and J lost 6; bases outside the gene matches: 18.

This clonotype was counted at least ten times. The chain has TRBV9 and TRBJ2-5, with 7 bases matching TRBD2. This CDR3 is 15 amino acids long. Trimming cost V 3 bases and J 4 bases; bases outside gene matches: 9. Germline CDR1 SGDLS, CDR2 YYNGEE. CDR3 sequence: CASSALAREGETQYF. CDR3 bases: TGTGCCAGCAGCGCGTTGGCCAGGGAGGGAGAGACCCAGTACTTC.

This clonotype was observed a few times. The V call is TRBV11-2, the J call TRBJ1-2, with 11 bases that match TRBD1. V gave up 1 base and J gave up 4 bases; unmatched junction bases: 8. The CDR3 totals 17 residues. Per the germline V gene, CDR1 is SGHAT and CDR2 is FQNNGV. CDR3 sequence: CASSLGTGGAVGYGYTF. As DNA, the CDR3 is TGTGCCAGCAGCTTAGGGACAGGGGGCGCAGTGGGCTATGGCTACACCTTC. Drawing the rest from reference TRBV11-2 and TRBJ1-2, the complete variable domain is EAGVAQSPRYKIIEKRQSVAFWCNPISGHATLYWYQQILGQGPKLLIQFQNNGVVDDSQLPKDRFSAERLKGVDSTLKIQPAKLEDSAVYLCASSLGTGGAVGYGYTFGSGTRLTVV.